The sequence of this T cell receptor (beta chain) was determined in a study of blood T cell repertoires in COVID-19. Study in general: Collection of acute and convalescent COVID-19 samples took place in the United States, Italy and Spain. In each case, the material was cDNA or gDNA derived from T cells, B-cell-depleted T cells, or PBMCs.

Original processing notes: Amplifying reference gene primers gave estimates of nucleated cell counts. The table came from immunoSEQ multiplex PCR; TCRdb's copy has only in-frame clones and leaves some out. That table gives V, J and clone size, and the DNA gave D and trimming. The table records 200,000 to 250,000 clones, approximately 80% of them present only once. Germline V gene lookup returns CDR1 SGHRS and CDR2 YFSETQ. The CDR3 is 14 residues long. V lost 4 bases to trimming and J lost 6 bases; unmatched junction nucleotides: 8. Material: peripheral blood. This receptor was obtained from a woman of 80 years or more with active or convalescent COVID-19. V usage is TRBV5-1 and J usage is TRBJ2-3; 7 bases align to TRBD2. The CDR3 loop is CASSPMDGRDTQYF. CDR3 coding DNA: TGCGCCAGCAGCCCCATGGACGGGAGGGATACGCAGTATTTT.